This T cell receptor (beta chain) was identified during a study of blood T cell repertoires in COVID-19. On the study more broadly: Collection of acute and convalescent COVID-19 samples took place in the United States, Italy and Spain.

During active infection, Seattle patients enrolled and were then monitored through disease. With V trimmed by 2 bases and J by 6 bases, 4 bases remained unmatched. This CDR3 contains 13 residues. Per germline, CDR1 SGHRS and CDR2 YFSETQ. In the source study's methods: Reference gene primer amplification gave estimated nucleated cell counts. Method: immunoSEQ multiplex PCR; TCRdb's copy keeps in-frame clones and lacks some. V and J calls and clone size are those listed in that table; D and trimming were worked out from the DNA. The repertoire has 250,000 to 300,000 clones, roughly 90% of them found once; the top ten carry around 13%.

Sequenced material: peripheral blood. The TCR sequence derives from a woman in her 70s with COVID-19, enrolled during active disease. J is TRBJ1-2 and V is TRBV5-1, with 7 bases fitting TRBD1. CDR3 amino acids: CASSLQGSDGYTF. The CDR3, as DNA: TGCGCCAGCAGCTTACAGGGGAGCGATGGCTACACCTTC.